The 8 T cell receptor beta chains in this list originate from one sample, sequenced in a study of control samples from healthy donors and cancer patients. Clones were sequenced by immunoSEQ multiplex PCR, and TCRdb holds only the in-frame ones, with some missing. The sample shows over 150,000 clones, around 94% of them seen only once. Input material: blood. The receptors shown here come from a woman younger than 30 in good health.

V usage is TRBV28 and J usage is TRBJ2-7; D remains unclear. This CDR3 comprises 13 residues. Trimming removed 2 bases at V and 4 bases at J, with 9 bases between. The germline gives CDR1 MDHEN, CDR2 SYDVKM. As DNA, the CDR3 is TGTGCCAGCAGTTTACTTACCGGGTACGAGCAGTACTTC. It yields the protein CASSLLTGYEQYF.

In nucleotides, the CDR3 is TGTGCCAGCAGCCCTTATCGGACGGTCTCCTACGAGCAGTACTTC. Protein sequence: CASSPYRTVSYEQYF. The V gene is TRBV11-1, the J gene TRBJ2-7; D unclear. Per germline, CDR1 SGHAT and CDR2 FQDESV (reference sequence). This CDR3 region has 15 residues. Trimming took off 5 bases at V and 0 bases at J, with 14 bases between the two ends.

This rearrangement joins TRBV6-5 to TRBJ2-1, with no clear D. CDR3 length: 12 amino acids. Looked up from germline, CDR1 is MNHEY and CDR2 is SVGAGI. Trimming took 7 bases from V and 10 from J, leaving 14 bases between them. The CDR3 nucleotides read TGTGCCAGCATCGACCCGGGCGGCGAGCAGTTCTTC. Its translation: CASIDPGGEQFF.

This clone was seen only once. The V and J genes are TRBV4-1 and TRBJ2-3; possible D gene TRBD1, 6 bases. The CDR3 runs 16 residues. Trimming left V 0 bases short and J 4 bases short, with 14 bases between. Germline V gene sequence: CDR1 MGHRA, CDR2 YSYEKL. As DNA, the CDR3 is TGCGCCAGCAGCCAAGAAGGGGGAGTCCCCCCAGATACGCAGTATTTT. It specifies CASSQEGGVPPDTQYF.

The chain uses TRBV19 and TRBJ1-6; 8 bases line up with TRBD1. Per the germline V gene, CDR1 is LNHDA and CDR2 is SQIVND (reference sequence). The CDR3 is made up of 14 amino acids. The V gene end was trimmed by 1 base and the J gene end by 9 bases; junction bases not matched to a gene: 2. CDR3 in amino acids: CASSIGQGFSPLHF. The CDR3 DNA sequence: TGTGCCAGTAGTATAGGACAGGGGTTTTCACCCCTCCACTTT.

V and J are TRBV7-3 and TRBJ1-1; D is possibly TRBD1 (6 bases). The V gene's germline CDR1 is SGHTA and CDR2 FQGTGA. The V end was cut by 8 bases, the J end by 1 base, with 11 bases between. CDR3 length equals 13 residues. The CDR3 nucleotides read TGTGCCAGCTCAGGACAGTCGAACACTGAAGCTTTCTTT. This translates into CASSGQSNTEAFF.

This clone was picked up one time. The V and J genes are TRBV19 and TRBJ1-4; D is unclear. Germline CDR1 reads LNHDA; CDR2 reads SQIVND (reference sequence). The ends were cut back, 3 bases at V and 0 bases at J, with 14 bases in the middle. This CDR3 is 17 amino acids long. CDR3: CASSILTGNPTNEKLFF. The CDR3 DNA reads as TGTGCCAGTAGTATCCTTACGGGGAACCCAACTAATGAAAAACTGTTTTTT. Drawing the rest from reference TRBV19 and TRBJ1-4, the complete variable domain is DGGITQSPKYLFRKEGQNVTLSCEQNLNHDAMYWYRQDPGQGLRLIYYSQIVNDFQKGDIAEGYSVSREKKESFPLTVTSAQKNPTAFYLCASSILTGNPTNEKLFFGSGTQLSVL.

The V gene is TRBV7-2, the J gene TRBJ1-5; no definite D call. There are 13 residues in the CDR3. CDR1 is SGHTA and CDR2 is FQGNSA in the germline V gene. V shed 5 bases and J shed 5 bases, with 10 bases lying between them. This CDR3 is CASSLGQDQPQHF. DNA for the CDR3: TGTGCCAGCAGCCTCGGTCAAGATCAGCCCCAGCATTTT.